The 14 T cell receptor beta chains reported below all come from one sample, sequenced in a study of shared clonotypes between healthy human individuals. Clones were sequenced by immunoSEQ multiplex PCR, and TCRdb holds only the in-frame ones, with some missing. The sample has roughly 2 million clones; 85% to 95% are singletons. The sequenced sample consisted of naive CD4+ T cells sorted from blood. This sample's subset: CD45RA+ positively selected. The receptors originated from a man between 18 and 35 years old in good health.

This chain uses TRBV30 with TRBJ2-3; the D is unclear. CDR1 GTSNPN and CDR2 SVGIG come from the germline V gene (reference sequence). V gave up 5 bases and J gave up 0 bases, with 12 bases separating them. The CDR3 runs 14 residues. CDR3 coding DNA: TGTGCCTGGGGTAGAGGCCCGAGCACAGATACGCAGTATTTT. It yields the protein CAWGRGPSTDTQYF. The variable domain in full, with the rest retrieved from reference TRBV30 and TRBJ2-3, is SQTIHQWPATLVQPVGSPLSLECTVEGTSNPNLYWYRQAAGRGLQLLFYSVGIGQISSEVPQNLSASRPQDRQFILSSKKLLLSDSGFYLCAWGRGPSTDTQYFGPGTRLTVL.

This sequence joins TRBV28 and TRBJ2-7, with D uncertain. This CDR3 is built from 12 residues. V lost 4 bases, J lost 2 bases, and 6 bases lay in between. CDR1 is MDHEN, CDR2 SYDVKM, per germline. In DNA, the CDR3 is TGTGCCAGCAGTTCGCCGACCTACGAGCAGTACTTC. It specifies CASSSPTYEQYF.

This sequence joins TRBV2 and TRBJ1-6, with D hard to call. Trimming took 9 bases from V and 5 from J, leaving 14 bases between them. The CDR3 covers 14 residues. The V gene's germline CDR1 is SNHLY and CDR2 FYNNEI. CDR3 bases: TGTGCCAGATACGACCCTGCTAATAATTCACCCCTCCACTTT. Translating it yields CARYDPANNSPLHF.

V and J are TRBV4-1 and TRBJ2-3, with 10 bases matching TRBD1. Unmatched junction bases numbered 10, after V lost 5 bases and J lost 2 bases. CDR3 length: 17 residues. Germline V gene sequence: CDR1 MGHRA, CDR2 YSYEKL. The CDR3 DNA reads TGCGCCAGCAGCGTCTCGTCGGGACAGGGGTTCACAGATACGCAGTATTTT. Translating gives CASSVSSGQGFTDTQYF.

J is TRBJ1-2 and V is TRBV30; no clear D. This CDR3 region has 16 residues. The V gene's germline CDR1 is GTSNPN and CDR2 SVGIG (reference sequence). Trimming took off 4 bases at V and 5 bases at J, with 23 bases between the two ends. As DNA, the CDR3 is TGTGCCTGGACCGCCGGGGAGGGAATAGCTCGTTATGGCTACACCTTC. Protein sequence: CAWTAGEGIARYGYTF.

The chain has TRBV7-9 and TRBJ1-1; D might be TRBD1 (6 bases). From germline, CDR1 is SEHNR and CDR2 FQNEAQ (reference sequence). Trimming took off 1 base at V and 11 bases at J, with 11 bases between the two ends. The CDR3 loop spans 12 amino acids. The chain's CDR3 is CASSLEGGQAFF. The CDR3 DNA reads TGTGCCAGCAGCTTAGAGGGGGGCCAGGCTTTCTTT.

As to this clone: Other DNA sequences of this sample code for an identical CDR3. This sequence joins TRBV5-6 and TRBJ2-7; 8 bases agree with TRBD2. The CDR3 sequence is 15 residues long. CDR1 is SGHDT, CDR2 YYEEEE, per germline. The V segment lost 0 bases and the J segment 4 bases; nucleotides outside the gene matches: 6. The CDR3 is CASSLAGTSVYEQYF. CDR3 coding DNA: TGTGCCAGCAGCTTGGCCGGGACTAGTGTGTACGAGCAGTACTTC.

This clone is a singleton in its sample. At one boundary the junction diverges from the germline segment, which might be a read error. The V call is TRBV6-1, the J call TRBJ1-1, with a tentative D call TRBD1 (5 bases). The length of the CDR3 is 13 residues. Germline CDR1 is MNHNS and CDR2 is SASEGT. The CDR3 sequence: CASSGQPNTEAFF. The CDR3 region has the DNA TGTGCCAGTAGTGGACAACCCAACACTGAAGCTTTCTTT.

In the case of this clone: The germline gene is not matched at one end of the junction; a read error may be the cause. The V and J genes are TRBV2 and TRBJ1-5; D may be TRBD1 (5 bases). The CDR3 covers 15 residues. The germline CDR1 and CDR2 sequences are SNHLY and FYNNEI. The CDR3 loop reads CASMGEGRSNQPQHF. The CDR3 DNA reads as TGTGCGAGCATGGGGGAAGGTCGGAGCAATCAGCCCCAGCATTTT.

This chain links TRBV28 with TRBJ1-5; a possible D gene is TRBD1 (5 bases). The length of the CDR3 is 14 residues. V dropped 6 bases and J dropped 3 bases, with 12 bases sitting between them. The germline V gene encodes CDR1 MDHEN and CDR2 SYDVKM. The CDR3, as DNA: TGTGCCAGCAGGGCGGGACGGCTCAATCAGCCCCAGCATTTT. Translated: CASRAGRLNQPQHF.

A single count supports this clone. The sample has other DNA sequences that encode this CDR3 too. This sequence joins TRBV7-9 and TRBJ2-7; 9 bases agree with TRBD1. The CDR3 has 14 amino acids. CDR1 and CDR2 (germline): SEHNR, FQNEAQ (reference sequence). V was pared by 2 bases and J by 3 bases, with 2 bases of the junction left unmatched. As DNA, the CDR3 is TGTGCCAGCAGCTTAACAGGGGGCAGCTACGAGCAGTACTTC. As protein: CASSLTGGSYEQYF.

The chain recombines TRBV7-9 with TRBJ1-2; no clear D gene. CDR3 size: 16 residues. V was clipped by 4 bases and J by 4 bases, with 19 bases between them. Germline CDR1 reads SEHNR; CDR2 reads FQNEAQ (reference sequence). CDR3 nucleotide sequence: TGTGCCAGCAGCTCATTACCCGCCCCCGGGAGCTATGGCTACACCTTC. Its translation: CASSSLPAPGSYGYTF.

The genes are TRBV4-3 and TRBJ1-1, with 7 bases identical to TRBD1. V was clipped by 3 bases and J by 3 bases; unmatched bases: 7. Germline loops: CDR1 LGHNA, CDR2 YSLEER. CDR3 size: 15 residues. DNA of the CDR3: TGCGCCAGCAGCCATTTAGACAGGGAGCACACTGAAGCTTTCTTT. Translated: CASSHLDREHTEAFF.

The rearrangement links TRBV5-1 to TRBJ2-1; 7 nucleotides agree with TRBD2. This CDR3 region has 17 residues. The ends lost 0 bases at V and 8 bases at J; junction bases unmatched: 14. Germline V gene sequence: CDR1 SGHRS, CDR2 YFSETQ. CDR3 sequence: CASSLAVMGRGVYEQFF. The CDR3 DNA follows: TGCGCCAGCAGCTTGGCCGTAATGGGCCGGGGGGTATATGAGCAGTTCTTC.